Described below is a single TCR beta chain sequence and its context. Germline CDR1 is MDHEN and CDR2 is SYDVKM. V gave up 3 bases and J gave up 2 bases, with 11 bases separating them. This CDR3 spans 15 amino acids. The data are from a study of blood T cell repertoires in COVID-19. Study details: Sample material is recorded as cDNA or gDNA derived from T cells, B-cell-depleted T cells, or PBMCs.

As originally analysed: How many nucleated cells were present was estimated from reference gene primer amplification. The table came from immunoSEQ multiplex PCR; TCRdb's copy has only in-frame clones and leaves some out. The V and J calls and clone size come from that table; D and trimming were worked out from the DNA. The table has around 100,000 clones, approximately 90% seen once. The source is a man in his 60s with acute or convalescent COVID-19. J is TRBJ1-3 and V is TRBV28; possible D gene TRBD1, 5 bases. Sequenced material: peripheral blood. This chain's CDR3 is CASSFQGLTGNTIYF. DNA for the CDR3: TGTGCCAGCAGTTTTCAGGGATTGACTGGAAACACCATATATTTT.